This TCR beta chain was captured in a study of cytomegalovirus exposure and HLA in healthy donors. The V gene end was trimmed by 2 bases and the J gene end by 8 bases; junction bases not matched to a gene: 7. CDR3 length: 15 residues. In germline, CDR1 is SGHTS, CDR2 YDEGEE. The PCR had 60 Vbeta and 13 Jbeta primers. Clones were read by immunoSEQ multiplex PCR, and TCRdb kept only the in-frame ones, dropping some. The table has about 130,000 clones, 74% seen once; the top ten hold around 4.5%. The receptor was derived from a man between 18 and 29 years old in good health and CMV-seropositive. The specimen was PBMCs. The chain employs TRBV5-8 and TRBJ1-4, with 9 bases matching TRBD1. The CDR3 loop is CASSFYRDREEKLFF. In nucleotides, the CDR3 is TGTGCCAGCAGCTTTTACCGGGACAGGGAAGAAAAACTGTTTTTT. Looking up the rest from reference TRBV5-8 and TRBJ1-4 gives the full variable domain: EAGVTQSPTHLIKTRGQQATLRCSPISGHTSVYWYQQALGLGLQFLLWYDEGEERNRGNFPPRFSGRQFPNYSSELNVNALELEDSALYLCASSFYRDREEKLFFGSGTQLSVL.